This passage covers 23 T cell receptor beta chains from one sample sequenced in a study of vaccination and CD4 T cells after COVID-19. The treatment: 10-day PBMC culture with coronavirus spike peptide pools or control peptides (ViraFEST assay). Before the COVID-19 pandemic (2011-2018), CD4+ T cells were obtained from the unexposed donor. No antigen has been identified for these receptors. At the Johns Hopkins FTIC core, DNA taken from cultured CD4+ T cells was sequenced by way of the Oncomine TCR Beta short-read assay. The source of extracted genomic DNA was cultured CD4+ T cells. MiXCR, applied by TCRdb to the PCR reads, yields one record per CDR3 protein. The sample carries some 7,400 distinct CDR3 sequences, 30% to 40% recorded once. The specimen sequenced was CD4+ T cells from blood, cultured in vitro. The receptor source for this set is a human donor in good health.

The chain combines TRBV6-1 with TRBJ2-2; TRBD2 matches 13 bases. The CDR3 length is 16 residues. CDR1 and CDR2 from the germline V gene are MNHNS and SASEGT. The V segment lost 6 bases and the J segment 4 bases; nucleotides outside the gene matches: 5. Here the CDR3 DNA reads TGTGCCAGCAGCCCCGGGACTAGCGGGGCCACCGGGGAGCTGTTTTTT. Protein product: CASSPGTSGATGELFF.

V gene TRBV19 combines with J gene TRBJ2-1; D is unclear. The germline V gene encodes CDR1 LNHDA and CDR2 SQIVND (reference sequence). The CDR3 runs 13 residues. Trimming took off 2 bases at V and 2 bases at J, with 4 bases between the two ends. The CDR3, as DNA: TGTGCCAGTAGTATATCTACCTACAATGAGCAGTTCTTC. This codes for CASSISTYNEQFF.

The chain recombines TRBV15 with TRBJ2-3; D is uncertain. V was pared by 0 bases and J by 4 bases, with 8 bases between. The germline gives CDR1 LNHNV, CDR2 YYDKDF (reference sequence). This CDR3 has 14 residues. The CDR3 sequence: CATSREGGADTQYF. The CDR3 DNA follows: TGTGCCACCAGCAGAGAAGGCGGAGCAGATACGCAGTATTTT.

The chain combines TRBV7-9 with TRBJ2-5; weak D call: TRBD2 (7 bases). The V and J ends lost 5 bases and 5 bases respectively, with 18 bases between them. The length of the CDR3 is 15 residues. Germline CDR1 is SEHNR and CDR2 is FQNEAQ (reference sequence). The CDR3 loop is CASSGGAKRGETQYF. CDR3 DNA: TGTGCCAGCAGCGGGGGGGCCAAAAGAGGGGAGACCCAGTACTTC. Combining the CDR3 with reference TRBV7-9 and TRBJ2-5 gives the whole variable domain DTGVSQNPRHKITKRGQNVTFRCDPISEHNRLYWYRQTLGQGPEFLTYFQNEAQLEKSRLLSDRFSAERPKGSFSTLEIQRTEQGDSAMYLCASSGGAKRGETQYFGPGTRLLVL.

The CDR3 here is CASKGQGTNTGELFF. CDR3 nucleotides: TGTGCCAGCAAAGGACAGGGCACGAACACCGGGGAGCTGTTTTTT. The chain links TRBV28 to TRBJ2-2; 8 nucleotides align to TRBD1. The germline CDR1 and CDR2 sequences are MDHEN and SYDVKM. The trim removed 7 bases at V and 0 bases at J, leaving 4 bases unmatched. This CDR3 is 15 amino acids long.

The chain employs TRBV7-3 and TRBJ2-1, with TRBD1 identical over 7 bases. Trimming at V came to 6 bases and at J to 6 bases, leaving 5 bases not matched to a gene. CDR3 size: 13 residues. Per germline, CDR1 SGHTA and CDR2 FQGTGA. CDR3: CASSTQGSNEQFF. CDR3 bases: TGTGCCAGCAGTACACAGGGGTCCAATGAGCAGTTCTTC.

In its sample, this clonotype was seen a few times. This rearrangement joins TRBV20-1 to TRBJ1-2; D might be TRBD1 (6 bases). CDR1 and CDR2 (germline): DFQATT, SNEGSKA (reference sequence). Trimming removed 8 bases at V and 3 bases at J, with 16 bases between. The CDR3 totals 13 residues. CDR3 coding DNA: TGCAGTAAAGGACAGCGCCAAGACTATGGCTACACCTTC. Protein: CSKGQRQDYGYTF.

This chain uses TRBV6-1 with TRBJ1-6; unclear D gene. The germline gives CDR1 MNHNS, CDR2 SASEGT. CDR3 size: 13 residues. V lost 7 bases to trimming and J lost 7 bases, with 11 bases between them. In DNA, the CDR3 is TGTGCCAGCACCATCCTAGGGAATTCACCCCTCCACTTT. Translated: CASTILGNSPLHF.

The chain carries TRBV10-3 and TRBJ2-7, with 10 bases lining up with TRBD2. Per the germline V gene, CDR1 is ENHRY and CDR2 is SYGVKD. The CDR3 is made up of 14 amino acids. Trimming at V came to 7 bases and at J to 3 bases, leaving 6 bases not matched to a gene. CDR3 in amino acids: CAITSGTSDYEQYF. Written as DNA, the CDR3 is TGTGCCATCACCTCCGGGACTAGCGACTACGAGCAGTACTTC.

As concerns this clonotype: One end of the junction fails to match germline, which may point to a read error. The CDR3 protein is CASCRGVNYGYAF. The CDR3 DNA follows: TGTGCCAGTTGCCGTGGGGTGAACTATGGCTACGCCTTC. The chain links TRBV19 to TRBJ1-2; D remains unclear. CDR3 length equals 13 residues. In germline, CDR1 is LNHDA, CDR2 SQIVND (reference sequence).

This clonotype was detected a few times. The chain has TRBV7-6 and TRBJ2-1; TRBD1 agrees at 7 bases. The CDR3 has 15 amino acids. The V and J ends lost 1 base and 2 bases, in that order; junction bases with no gene match: 2. Germline values: CDR1 SGHVS, CDR2 FNYEAQ. The chain's CDR3 is CASSLETGAYNEQFF. The DNA of the CDR3 is TGTGCCAGCAGCTTAGAAACAGGGGCCTACAATGAGCAGTTCTTC.

The chain is built from TRBV11-1 and TRBJ2-7; 7 nucleotides line up with TRBD2. The V gene end was trimmed by 5 bases and the J gene end by 1 base; junction bases not matched to a gene: 2. Germline loops: CDR1 SGHAT, CDR2 FQDESV (reference sequence). CDR3 length: 13 amino acids. This chain's CDR3 is CASSRGLSYEQYF. In DNA, the CDR3 is TGTGCCAGCAGCCGGGGACTATCCTACGAGCAGTACTTC.

The chain uses TRBV20-1 and TRBJ1-3, with 7 positions matching TRBD1. Germline CDR1 DFQATT, CDR2 SNEGSKA (reference sequence). The CDR3 totals 14 residues. V was clipped by 5 bases and J by 4 bases; unmatched bases: 8. The CDR3 region is CSAEIGGSGNTIYF. The CDR3 nucleotides are TGCAGTGCTGAGATAGGGGGCTCGGGAAACACCATATATTTT.

This clonotype was counted a single time. The V gene is TRBV4-1, the J gene TRBJ2-7; a weak D match, TRBD2 (5 bases). Trimming removed 2 bases at V and 2 bases at J, with 10 bases between. This CDR3 is 14 amino acids long. The germline V gene encodes CDR1 MGHRA and CDR2 YSYEKL. The CDR3 protein is CASSQSERTYEQYF. The CDR3 DNA follows: TGCGCCAGCAGCCAATCAGAGCGGACCTACGAGCAGTACTTC.

This clonotype is judged medium-sized. The V and J genes are TRBV6-1 and TRBJ2-7, with D maybe TRBD2 (7 bases). CDR3 size: 16 residues. Germline CDR1 and CDR2: MNHNS and SASEGT. Trimming took off 3 bases at V and 0 bases at J, with 15 bases between the two ends. The CDR3 here is CASSDLGGGSSYEQYF. CDR3 bases: TGTGCCAGCAGTGACCTAGGGGGAGGGAGCTCCTACGAGCAGTACTTC.

V and J are TRBV11-2 and TRBJ1-1; no reliable D call. Trimming cost V 1 base and J 0 bases, with 3 bases left between them. The germline gives CDR1 SGHAT, CDR2 FQNNGV. The CDR3 totals 13 residues. CDR3 region: CASSLALNTEAFF. The CDR3 DNA sequence: TGTGCCAGCAGCTTAGCCCTGAACACTGAAGCTTTCTTT.

The chain has TRBV5-1 and TRBJ2-7, with TRBD2 matching 13 bases. This CDR3 spans 15 amino acids. The germline V gene has CDR1 SGHRS and CDR2 YFSETQ. Trimming removed 4 bases from V and 5 bases from J; junction bases left unmatched: 6. The CDR3 region has the DNA TGCGCCAGCAGCCAAGGACTAGCGGGAGATGACGAGCAGTACTTC. Translated: CASSQGLAGDDEQYF.

The chain carries TRBV9 and TRBJ1-1; a weak D match, TRBD1 (5 bases). This CDR3 region has 13 residues. Trimming pared 0 bases from V and 3 bases from J, leaving 6 bases between. Germline lookup yields CDR1 SGDLS and CDR2 YYNGEE. CDR3 sequence reads: CASSVVGHTEAFF. The DNA of the CDR3 is TGTGCCAGCAGCGTAGTGGGACACACTGAAGCTTTCTTT.

The gene calls are TRBV4-1 and TRBJ2-3; TRBD2 matches at 12 bases. Germline V gene data show CDR1 as MGHRA and CDR2 as YSYEKL. The ends lost 4 bases at V and 5 bases at J; junction bases unmatched: 4. CDR3 length: 15 residues. CDR3 in amino acids: CASSRLAGDIDTQYF. The CDR3 DNA reads as TGCGCCAGCAGCCGACTAGCGGGGGACATAGATACGCAGTATTTT.

This clonotype was detected only a few times. The chain combines TRBV6-4 with TRBJ1-2, with D possibly being TRBD1 (6 bases). The CDR3 consists of 15 residues. Deletions cut 0 bases from V and 7 bases from J, with 15 bases between. CDR1 is MRHNA, CDR2 SNTAGT, per germline. The DNA of the CDR3 is TGTGCCAGCAGTGACTCGTATGGGGACAAGGGTGGCTACACCTTC. Protein sequence: CASSDSYGDKGGYTF.

This clonotype is a singleton in its sample. This sequence joins TRBV5-8 and TRBJ1-6; 10 bases are a match to TRBD1. There are 14 residues in the CDR3. J was trimmed by 11 bases and V by 3 bases; bases with no gene match: 5. Germline V gene lookup returns CDR1 SGHTS and CDR2 YDEGEE. The CDR3 bases are TGTGCCAGCAGCTCCCGACAGGGGGCTACACCCCTCCACTTT. Amino acids: CASSSRQGATPLHF.

Only a few counts were recorded for this clonotype. The chain employs TRBV20-1 and TRBJ2-5, with 12 positions matching TRBD1. Germline V gene sequence: CDR1 DFQATT, CDR2 SNEGSKA (reference sequence). CDR3 length: 15 amino acids. CDR3 in amino acids: CSLPGQGAGWETQYF. Written as DNA, the CDR3 is TGCAGCCTACCGGGACAGGGGGCGGGTTGGGAGACCCAGTACTTC.

The chain carries TRBV4-2 and TRBJ2-7; possibly TRBD1 or TRBD2 for D (5 bases each). Germline V lookup: CDR1 LGHNA, CDR2 YNFKEQ. Trimming pared 1 base from V and 3 bases from J, leaving 13 bases between. The CDR3 spans 15 residues. CDR3 nucleotide sequence: TGTGCCAGCAGCCAAGTTCGGGACGTGAACTACGAGCAGTACTTC. Protein: CASSQVRDVNYEQYF.